This is a list of T cell receptor beta chains from one sample in a study of blood T cell repertoires in COVID-19. Here immunoSEQ multiplex PCR was the method, and the copy in TCRdb shows in-frame clones only, minus some. The table shows some 78,000 clones, with roughly 88% occurring only once. Sequences were obtained from peripheral blood. These receptor sequences come from a woman in her forties or fifties in a cohort sampled during active COVID-19. CDR3s include the opening cysteine and the closing phenylalanine or tryptophan. The D gene is left open where the match is weak. The size entry is marked missing in some rows and otherwise reads once, few, many or a size class.

len: 14; abundance: .; d_gene: .; j_gene: TRBJ1-2; v_gene: TRBV9; CDR3aa: CASSVVSDNYGYTF; CDR3nt: TGTGCCAGCAGCGTAGTTTCAGATAACTATGGCTACACCTTC
len: 14; abundance: .; d_gene: .; j_gene: TRBJ1-4; v_gene: TRBV7-9; CDR3aa: CASSHRVATEKLFF; CDR3nt: TGTGCCAGCAGCCACCGGGTGGCAACTGAAAAACTGTTTTTT
len: 12; abundance: .; d_gene: .; j_gene: TRBJ2-5; v_gene: TRBV12-3/TRBV12-4; CDR3aa: CASRGIQETQYF; CDR3nt: TGTGCCAGCCGGGGGATCCAAGAGACCCAGTACTTC
len: 16; abundance: few; d_gene: .; j_gene: TRBJ2-7; v_gene: TRBV4-1; CDR3aa: CASSPPGVLSSYEQYF; CDR3nt: TGCGCCAGCAGCCCCCCTGGAGTTTTAAGCTCCTACGAGCAGTACTTC
len: 13; abundance: once; d_gene: .; j_gene: TRBJ1-1; v_gene: TRBV19; CDR3aa: CASNGGLNTEAFF; CDR3nt: TGTGCCAGTAATGGGGGACTCAACACTGAAGCTTTCTTT
len: 14; abundance: .; d_gene: .; j_gene: TRBJ2-7; v_gene: TRBV28; CDR3aa: CASRRVTGAYEQYF; CDR3nt: TGTGCCAGCAGGAGGGTAACGGGGGCCTACGAGCAGTACTTC
len: 15; abundance: .; d_gene: .; j_gene: TRBJ2-1; v_gene: TRBV30; CDR3aa: CARRDPQGFYNEQFF; CDR3nt: TGTGCCCGAAGGGACCCACAGGGCTTCTACAATGAGCAGTTCTTC
len: 16; abundance: .; d_gene: TRBD2; j_gene: TRBJ2-1; v_gene: TRBV7-9; CDR3aa: CASSPSGTSGSEEQFF; CDR3nt: TGTGCCAGCAGCCCCTCAGGGACTAGCGGGAGTGAAGAGCAGTTCTTC
len: 13; abundance: few; d_gene: .; j_gene: TRBJ1-6; v_gene: TRBV28; CDR3aa: CATGGPDGSPLHF; CDR3nt: TGTGCCACCGGTGGGCCCGACGGTTCACCCCTCCACTTT
len: 14; abundance: once; d_gene: TRBD1; j_gene: TRBJ1-2; v_gene: TRBV10-3; CDR3aa: CAISYRQGSYGYTF; CDR3nt: TGTGCCATCAGTTACCGACAGGGCTCCTATGGCTACACCTTC
len: 13; abundance: .; d_gene: TRBD1; j_gene: TRBJ2-7; v_gene: TRBV6-5; CDR3aa: CASSTRQGYEQYF; CDR3nt: TGTGCCAGCAGTACCCGACAGGGGTACGAGCAGTACTTC
len: 17; abundance: .; d_gene: TRBD2; j_gene: TRBJ2-1; v_gene: TRBV10-3; CDR3aa: CAISGPGLAGEYNEQFF; CDR3nt: TGTGCCATCAGTGGACCGGGACTAGCGGGAGAATACAATGAGCAGTTCTTC
len: 15; abundance: .; d_gene: TRBD2; j_gene: TRBJ2-7; v_gene: TRBV5-4; CDR3aa: CASSLGTSGIYEQYF; CDR3nt: TGTGCCAGCAGCTTGGGGACTAGCGGGATTTACGAGCAGTACTTC
len: 16; abundance: .; d_gene: TRBD1; j_gene: TRBJ1-1; v_gene: TRBV5-1; CDR3aa: CASSPWLGDRVSEAFF; CDR3nt: TGCGCCAGCAGCCCCTGGCTAGGGGACAGGGTATCTGAAGCTTTCTTT
len: 17; abundance: .; d_gene: TRBD2; j_gene: TRBJ2-1; v_gene: TRBV27; CDR3aa: CASSLLERGRKIREQFF; CDR3nt: TGTGCCAGCAGTCTCCTTGAACGCGGGAGGAAGATTCGCGAGCAGTTCTTC
len: 19; abundance: few; d_gene: .; j_gene: TRBJ2-3; v_gene: TRBV1; CDR3aa: CTSSLLGASGTPSTDTQYF; CDR3nt: TGCACCAGCAGCCTTTTAGGGGCCTCCGGGACTCCTAGCACAGATACGCAGTATTTT
len: 15; abundance: once; d_gene: TRBD1; j_gene: TRBJ2-1; v_gene: TRBV5-8; CDR3aa: CASSLDRGSYNEQFF; CDR3nt: TGTGCCAGCAGCTTAGACAGGGGCTCGTACAATGAGCAGTTCTTC
len: 16; abundance: once; d_gene: .; j_gene: TRBJ2-4; v_gene: TRBV18; CDR3aa: CASSPLQREAKNIQYF; CDR3nt: TGTGCCAGCTCACCCTTACAGAGGGAGGCCAAAAACATTCAGTACTTC
len: 16; abundance: .; d_gene: TRBD2; j_gene: TRBJ2-1; v_gene: TRBV29-1; CDR3aa: CSVEVVRERPDNEQFF; CDR3nt: TGCAGCGTTGAAGTGGTGCGGGAGCGACCGGACAATGAGCAGTTCTTC
len: 14; abundance: .; d_gene: .; j_gene: TRBJ2-7; v_gene: TRBV19; CDR3aa: CASSPYGSPYEQYF; CDR3nt: TGTGCCAGTAGCCCCTACGGGAGCCCCTACGAGCAGTACTTC
len: 14; abundance: once; d_gene: TRBD1; j_gene: TRBJ1-6; v_gene: TRBV9; CDR3aa: CASSMDREDSPLHF; CDR3nt: TGTGCCAGCAGCATGGACAGGGAAGATTCACCCCTCCACTTT
len: 14; abundance: few; d_gene: TRBD1; j_gene: TRBJ2-7; v_gene: TRBV6-6; CDR3aa: CASRFFDRVDEQYF; CDR3nt: TGTGCCAGCAGATTCTTCGACAGGGTAGATGAGCAGTACTTC
len: 13; abundance: .; d_gene: .; j_gene: TRBJ1-1; v_gene: TRBV27; CDR3aa: CASTTLEGRMPFF; CDR3nt: TGTGCCAGCACCACTCTCGAGGGGAGGATGCCTTTCTTT
len: 13; abundance: .; d_gene: .; j_gene: TRBJ1-3; v_gene: TRBV29-1; CDR3aa: CSGGSSSGNTIYF; CDR3nt: TGCAGCGGGGGGAGTTCCTCTGGAAACACCATATATTTT
len: 13; abundance: .; d_gene: .; j_gene: TRBJ1-1; v_gene: TRBV5-1; CDR3aa: CASSSSQGTEAFF; CDR3nt: TGCGCCAGCAGCTCCTCACAGGGCACTGAAGCTTTCTTT
len: 16; abundance: .; d_gene: TRBD1; j_gene: TRBJ1-2; v_gene: TRBV4-1; CDR3aa: CASSQEGQGVDYGYTF; CDR3nt: TGCGCCAGCAGCCAAGAAGGACAGGGGGTTGATTATGGCTACACCTTC
len: 13; abundance: .; d_gene: .; j_gene: TRBJ1-1; v_gene: TRBV10-3; CDR3aa: CAISEGMNTEAFF; CDR3nt: TGTGCCATCAGTGAGGGCATGAACACTGAAGCTTTCTTT
len: 17; abundance: once; d_gene: TRBD1; j_gene: TRBJ1-1; v_gene: TRBV5-4; CDR3aa: CASSVAPGQEMNTEAFF; CDR3nt: TGTGCCAGCAGCGTCGCACCGGGACAGGAAATGAACACTGAAGCTTTCTTT
len: 14; abundance: .; d_gene: .; j_gene: TRBJ1-5; v_gene: TRBV4-1; CDR3aa: CASSQAGGNQPQHF; CDR3nt: TGCGCCAGCAGCCAAGCAGGGGGCAATCAGCCCCAGCATTTT
len: 12; abundance: .; d_gene: .; j_gene: TRBJ2-2; v_gene: TRBV9; CDR3aa: CASSLHTGELFF; CDR3nt: TGTGCCAGCAGCCTCCACACCGGGGAGCTGTTTTTT